The 16 T cell receptor beta chains listed next were all sequenced from one sample in a study of metastatic and nonmetastatic thyroid tumors. With MiXCR, TCRdb called clones anew from the PCR reads. The sample yields 7,000 or so clones, 39% seen once. No patient received treatment before thyroid surgery. Material: tumor tissue. All receptors come from a female donor with papillary thyroid cancer or a benign thyroid nodule (not recorded which). Some clones in this sample may be carry-over from other donors' samples.

The V and J genes are TRBV27 and TRBJ2-7, with 8 bases identical to TRBD1. Per the germline V gene, CDR1 is MNHEY and CDR2 is SMNVEV (reference sequence). The CDR3 covers 15 residues. Losses at the gene ends were 2 bases for V and 3 bases for J; bases not matched to a gene: 6. The CDR3 sequence: CASSLQDRDVYEQYF. DNA for the CDR3: TGTGCCAGCAGTTTACAGGACAGGGACGTCTACGAGCAGTACTTC.

In this sample, this clone turned up a few times. The CDR3 DNA reads TGTGCCATCAGGGGCCTAGCGGGAGTAGGAGATACGCAGTATTTT. Translating it yields CAIRGLAGVGDTQYF. V usage is TRBV10-3 and J usage is TRBJ2-3; TRBD2 agrees at 10 bases. Per germline, CDR1 ENHRY and CDR2 SYGVKD. V lost 6 bases to trimming and J lost 5 bases; unmatched junction nucleotides: 8. CDR3 length equals 15 residues.

The chain employs TRBV11-2 and TRBJ2-1, with D possibly TRBD2 on 6 matching bases. V dropped 4 bases and J dropped 7 bases, with 20 bases sitting between them. CDR3 length equals 16 residues. Germline V gene sequence: CDR1 SGHAT, CDR2 FQNNGV. The CDR3 coding sequence is TGTGCCAGCAGCTATGGGCCTAGCGACGGCGGGAATGAGCAGTTCTTC. It encodes CASSYGPSDGGNEQFF. The full variable domain, rest sourced from reference TRBV11-2 and TRBJ2-1, is EAGVAQSPRYKIIEKRQSVAFWCNPISGHATLYWYQQILGQGPKLLIQFQNNGVVDDSQLPKDRFSAERLKGVDSTLKIQPAKLEDSAVYLCASSYGPSDGGNEQFFGPGTRLTVL.

This clone turned up a few times. Written as DNA, the CDR3 is TGTGCAGTCCCGTGGGACAGGGGGTTCTTTTGGGCAAACACTGAAGCTTTCTTT. Protein product: CAVPWDRGFFWANTEAFF. The rearrangement joins TRBV6-2 or TRBV6-3 to TRBJ1-1; TRBD1 aligns across 11 bases. This CDR3 has 18 amino acids. The germline V gene has CDR1 MNHEY and CDR2 SVGEGT.

This clone was counted a few times. The chain uses TRBV6-2 or TRBV6-3 and TRBJ2-7; tentatively, D is TRBD2 (5 bases). Trimming removed 1 base at V and 6 bases at J, with 7 bases between. Germline V CDR1 and CDR2: MNHEY, SVGEGT. The CDR3 is made up of 12 amino acids. The CDR3 region has the DNA TGTGCCAGCAGTTACTTAGGGAGCGAGCAGTACGTC. The encoded protein is CASSYLGSEQYV.

The V gene is TRBV5-1, the J gene TRBJ1-1; the D gene is possibly TRBD1 (5 bases). There are 15 residues in the CDR3. CDR1 SGHRS and CDR2 YFSETQ come from the germline V gene. V lost 0 bases to trimming and J lost 2 bases, with 11 bases between them. CDR3 region: CASSLEGMGNTEAFF. The CDR3 DNA reads as TGCGCCAGCAGCTTGGAGGGGATGGGAAACACTGAAGCTTTCTTT.

This clone was recorded once. The chain combines TRBV20-1 with TRBJ1-1, with 7 bases lining up with TRBD1. V lost 1 base to trimming and J lost 0 bases; unmatched junction nucleotides: 2. Germline V lookup: CDR1 DFQATT, CDR2 SNEGSKA (reference sequence). CDR3 length: 14 residues. The CDR3 sequence: CSARVGTVNTEAFF. The DNA for the CDR3 is TGCAGTGCTAGAGTCGGGACAGTGAACACTGAAGCTTTCTTT.

The chain combines TRBV7-6 with TRBJ2-5; TRBD2 matches at 7 bases. Per germline, CDR1 SGHVS and CDR2 FNYEAQ. The CDR3 runs 14 residues. V trimming: 4 bases; J trimming: 5 bases; junction bases outside the gene matches: 7. The CDR3 DNA follows: TGTGCCAGCAGCTCCCTCACTAGCGCTGAGACCCAGTACTTC. Translated: CASSSLTSAETQYF.

There are a few counts of this clone. The chain employs TRBV6-5 and TRBJ2-1; TRBD2 aligns across 8 bases. The CDR3 sequence is 17 residues long. V trimming: 0 bases; J trimming: 3 bases; junction bases outside the gene matches: 7. Looked up from germline, CDR1 is MNHEY and CDR2 is SVGAGI. The CDR3 loop is CASSYSIRSGSYNEQFF. The CDR3 DNA reads TGTGCCAGCAGTTACTCGATAAGAAGCGGGAGCTACAATGAGCAGTTCTTC.

This clone is labeled as large. The genes are TRBV27 and TRBJ2-7; 10 nucleotides agree with TRBD2. This CDR3 contains 14 residues. V gave up 4 bases and J gave up 4 bases; unmatched junction bases: 4. Germline CDR1 MNHEY, CDR2 SMNVEV (reference sequence). The CDR3 DNA is TGTGCCAGCAGTTGGTCTAGCGGGGGTTACGAGCAGTACTTC. It translates to CASSWSSGGYEQYF.

The J gene is TRBJ2-7, the V gene TRBV15; 9 bases are shared with TRBD1. The CDR3 spans 15 residues. Trimming removed 5 bases from V and 3 bases from J; junction bases left unmatched: 8. CDR1 and CDR2 from the germline V gene are LNHNV and YYDKDF (reference sequence). The CDR3 here is CATSPAGTGNYEQYF. Here the CDR3 DNA reads TGTGCCACCAGCCCAGCCGGGACAGGGAACTACGAGCAGTACTTC.

This clone was detected only a few times. One junction end does not reproduce the germline sequence, and a read error may be involved. The chain uses TRBV27 and TRBJ2-7; 7 bases match TRBD1. Germline values: CDR1 MNHEY, CDR2 SMNVEV (reference sequence). This CDR3 comprises 17 residues. In DNA form, the CDR3 reads TGTGCCAGCAGGACCCTCCCTTCGACAGGGAGTGTCCACGAGCAGTATTTC. This codes for CASRTLPSTGSVHEQYF.

The rearrangement links TRBV6-2 or TRBV6-3 to TRBJ2-1, with TRBD1 identical over 8 bases. Germline V gene sequence: CDR1 MNHEY, CDR2 SVGEGT. The CDR3 is made up of 17 amino acids. The trim removed 2 bases at V and 5 bases at J, leaving 11 bases unmatched. The CDR3 sequence is CASSYRTTGDTNNEQFF. CDR3 DNA sequence: TGTGCCAGCAGTTACAGGACGACAGGGGACACAAACAATGAGCAGTTCTTC.

Only one count was recorded for this clone. The rearrangement uses TRBV27 and TRBJ2-2, with TRBD2 matching 9 bases. The germline V gene has CDR1 MNHEY and CDR2 SMNVEV (reference sequence). The CDR3 has 19 residues. J lost 7 bases, V lost 0 bases, and 15 bases had no gene match. CDR3 amino acids: CASSLSGYPAGGPGGELFF. The DNA of the CDR3 is TGTGCCAGCAGTTTATCAGGTTACCCGGCGGGAGGGCCAGGCGGGGAGCTGTTTTTT.

The rearrangement uses TRBV3-1 and TRBJ1-6; D is unclear. CDR1 and CDR2 from the germline V gene are LGHDT and YNNKEL (reference sequence). CDR3 length equals 12 residues. V was trimmed by 7 bases and J by 7 bases, leaving 8 bases between them. CDR3 coding DNA: TGTGCCAGCAAGCAGCAGAATTCACCCCTCCACTTT. This gives the protein CASKQQNSPLHF.

This clone was seen more than once but under ten times. The chain carries TRBV28 and TRBJ2-7; D gene ambiguous. CDR1 MDHEN and CDR2 SYDVKM come from the germline V gene. The CDR3 covers 12 residues. Trimming left V 7 bases short and J 4 bases short, with 11 bases between. CDR3 DNA: TGTGCCAGCAAGGGCACGAGTTACGAGCAGTACTTC. Residues: CASKGTSYEQYF.